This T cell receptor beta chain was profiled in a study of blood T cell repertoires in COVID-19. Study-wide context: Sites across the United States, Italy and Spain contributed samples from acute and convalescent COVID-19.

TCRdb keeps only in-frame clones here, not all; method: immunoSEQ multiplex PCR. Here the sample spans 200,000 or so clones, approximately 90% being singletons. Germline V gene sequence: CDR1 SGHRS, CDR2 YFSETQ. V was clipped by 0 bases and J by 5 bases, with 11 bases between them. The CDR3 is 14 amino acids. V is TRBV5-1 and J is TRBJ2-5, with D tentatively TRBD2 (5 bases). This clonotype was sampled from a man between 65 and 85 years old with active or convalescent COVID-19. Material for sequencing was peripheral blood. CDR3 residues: CASSLDSAVETQYF. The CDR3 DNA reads TGCGCCAGCAGCTTGGATAGCGCGGTGGAGACCCAGTACTTC.